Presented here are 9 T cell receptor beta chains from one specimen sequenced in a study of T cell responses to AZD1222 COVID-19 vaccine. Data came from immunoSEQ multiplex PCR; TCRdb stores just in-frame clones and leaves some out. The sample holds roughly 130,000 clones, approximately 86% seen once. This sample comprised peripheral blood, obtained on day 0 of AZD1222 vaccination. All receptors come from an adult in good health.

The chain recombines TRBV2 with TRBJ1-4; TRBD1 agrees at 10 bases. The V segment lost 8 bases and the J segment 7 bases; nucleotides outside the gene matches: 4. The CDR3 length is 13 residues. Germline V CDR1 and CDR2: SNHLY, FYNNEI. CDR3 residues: CASRRDRGEKLFF. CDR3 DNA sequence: TGTGCCAGCCGACGGGACAGGGGTGAAAAACTGTTTTTT.

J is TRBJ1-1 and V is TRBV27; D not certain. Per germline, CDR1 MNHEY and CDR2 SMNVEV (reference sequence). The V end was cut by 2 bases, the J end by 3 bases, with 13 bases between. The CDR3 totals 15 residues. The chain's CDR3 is CASSLKSVQHTEAFF. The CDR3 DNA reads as TGTGCCAGCAGTTTAAAGTCCGTTCAGCACACTGAAGCTTTCTTT.

The CDR3 sequence is CSVEDRSEISTDTQYF. The CDR3 coding sequence is TGCAGCGTTGAAGATCGGTCTGAAATTAGCACAGATACGCAGTATTTT. V and J are TRBV29-1 and TRBJ2-3; no clear D gene. From germline, CDR1 is SQVTM and CDR2 ANQGSEA. The V and J ends lost 0 bases and 0 bases respectively, with 13 bases between them. This CDR3 region has 16 residues.

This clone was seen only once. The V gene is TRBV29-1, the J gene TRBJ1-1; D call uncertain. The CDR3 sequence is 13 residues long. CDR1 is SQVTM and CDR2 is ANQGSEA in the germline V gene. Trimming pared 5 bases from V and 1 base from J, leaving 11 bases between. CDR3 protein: CSVLDGTNTEAFF. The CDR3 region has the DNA TGCAGCGTTCTTGACGGAACGAACACTGAAGCTTTCTTT.

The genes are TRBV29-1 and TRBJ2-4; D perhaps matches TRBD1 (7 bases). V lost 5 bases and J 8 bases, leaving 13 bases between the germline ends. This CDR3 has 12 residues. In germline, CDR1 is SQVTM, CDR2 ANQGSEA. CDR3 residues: CSVQGGMDIQYF. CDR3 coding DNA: TGCAGCGTTCAGGGGGGAATGGACATTCAGTACTTC.

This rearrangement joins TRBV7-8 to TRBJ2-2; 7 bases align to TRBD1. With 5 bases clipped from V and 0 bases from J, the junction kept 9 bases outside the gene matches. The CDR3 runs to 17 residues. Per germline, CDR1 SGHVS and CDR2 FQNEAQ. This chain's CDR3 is CASSPQGQGPNTGELFF. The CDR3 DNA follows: TGTGCCAGCAGCCCACAGGGGCAGGGTCCGAACACCGGGGAGCTGTTTTTT.

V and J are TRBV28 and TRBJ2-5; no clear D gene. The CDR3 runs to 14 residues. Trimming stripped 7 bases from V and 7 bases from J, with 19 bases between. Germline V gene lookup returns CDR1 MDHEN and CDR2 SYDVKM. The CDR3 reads CASTAGELMWTQYF. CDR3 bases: TGTGCCAGCACCGCAGGCGAGTTGATGTGGACCCAGTACTTC.

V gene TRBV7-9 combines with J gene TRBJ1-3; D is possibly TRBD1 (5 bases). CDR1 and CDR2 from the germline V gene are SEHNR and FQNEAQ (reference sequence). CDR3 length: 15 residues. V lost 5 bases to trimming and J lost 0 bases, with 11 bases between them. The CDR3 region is CASSRDDSSGNTIYF. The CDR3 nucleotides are TGTGCCAGCAGCCGGGACGACAGCTCTGGAAACACCATATATTTT.

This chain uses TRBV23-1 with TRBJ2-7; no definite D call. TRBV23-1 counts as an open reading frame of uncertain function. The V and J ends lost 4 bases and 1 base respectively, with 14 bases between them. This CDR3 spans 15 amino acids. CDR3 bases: TGCGCCAGCAGTCGAATATTCGGAGATTCCTACGAGCAGTACTTC. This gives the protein CASSRIFGDSYEQYF.